The 22 T cell receptor beta chains below come from one sample, sequenced in a study of tumor T cells in aggressive B-cell lymphoma. Data came from immunoSEQ multiplex PCR; TCRdb stores just in-frame clones and leaves some out. The sample consists of under 2,000 clones, about 89% of them appearing once. The specimen sequenced was tumor tissue. The receptors here all came from an adult with diffuse large B cell lymphoma.

The genes are TRBV7-2 and TRBJ2-1, with 12 bases matching TRBD2. Germline CDR1 and CDR2: SGHTA and FQGNSA. CDR3 length: 15 residues. J gave up 4 bases and V 5 bases, and 3 bases lay outside the gene matches. The CDR3 spells CASSTLAGGYNEQFF. The CDR3 nucleotides are TGTGCCAGCAGCACACTAGCGGGGGGTTACAATGAGCAGTTCTTC.

Comments on this clone: This CDR3 is also generated by other DNA sequences in the sample. The rearrangement links TRBV7-9 to TRBJ1-1, with D unclear. This CDR3 comprises 14 residues. The V gene's germline CDR1 is SEHNR and CDR2 FQNEAQ (reference sequence). V lost 1 base and J 1 base, leaving 7 bases between the germline ends. The CDR3 region is CASSLGAGNTEAFF. The CDR3 DNA reads as TGTGCCAGCAGCTTAGGGGCAGGGAACACTGAAGCTTTCTTT.

The chain joins TRBV4-1 to TRBJ2-7; 7 bases fit TRBD1. The CDR3 totals 15 residues. J gave up 2 bases and V 1 base, and 5 bases lay outside the gene matches. CDR1 is MGHRA and CDR2 is YSYEKL in the germline V gene. The chain's CDR3 is CASSQGARGTYEQYF. In DNA form, the CDR3 reads TGCGCCAGCAGCCAAGGGGCCAGGGGGACCTACGAGCAGTACTTC.

The chain couples TRBV11-2 to TRBJ1-2, with 7 positions matching TRBD1. CDR3 length: 13 amino acids. The J segment lost 6 bases and the V segment lost 2 bases, leaving 3 bases of the junction unmatched. Germline V gives CDR1 SGHAT, CDR2 FQNNGV. CDR3 DNA: TGTGCCAGCAGCTTAAACACAGGGGATGGCTACACCTTC. Translation gives CASSLNTGDGYTF.

With regard to this clone: This same CDR3 is encoded by further DNA sequences in the sample. V usage is TRBV7-2 and J usage is TRBJ2-2; D might be TRBD1 (6 bases). Germline CDR1 is SGHTA and CDR2 is FQGNSA. V was cut by 4 bases and J by 1 base, with 13 bases left in between. CDR3 length equals 16 residues. CDR3 DNA: TGTGCCAGCAGCTCGCGACGAGGGGGGAACACCGGGGAGCTGTTTTTT. It yields the protein CASSSRRGGNTGELFF.

The gene calls are TRBV4-2 and TRBJ2-5; maybe TRBD1 (6 bases). Trimming took off 5 bases at V and 2 bases at J, with 9 bases between the two ends. This CDR3 region has 13 residues. Germline loops: CDR1 LGHNA, CDR2 YNFKEQ. CDR3 nucleotide sequence: TGTGCCAGCAGCAGGACAGAACAAGAGACCCAGTACTTC. It translates to CASSRTEQETQYF.

This chain links TRBV5-1 with TRBJ2-2; no firm D call. CDR3 length: 14 amino acids. Germline assignment: CDR1 SGHRS and CDR2 YFSETQ. V lost 0 bases, J lost 3 bases, and 6 bases lay in between. DNA for the CDR3: TGCGCCAGCAGCTTGGGACTGTACACCGGGGAGCTGTTTTTT. Translation gives CASSLGLYTGELFF.

The chain employs TRBV5-1 and TRBJ2-3, with a tentative D call TRBD2 (5 bases). The germline V gene encodes CDR1 SGHRS and CDR2 YFSETQ. V was cut by 4 bases and J by 1 base, with 7 bases left in between. The CDR3 is 13 amino acids. CDR3 in amino acids: CASSPEGTDTQYF. CDR3 sequence (DNA): TGCGCCAGCAGCCCGGAGGGCACAGATACGCAGTATTTT.

In its sample, this clone was seen once. The chain couples TRBV7-9 to TRBJ2-7; D call uncertain. Trimming took 6 bases from V and 3 from J, leaving 9 bases between them. The CDR3 sequence is 12 residues long. The germline V gene has CDR1 SEHNR and CDR2 FQNEAQ (reference sequence). The CDR3 here is CASSQSVYEQYF. CDR3 nucleotides: TGTGCCAGCAGTCAGTCCGTCTACGAGCAGTACTTC.

This chain links TRBV19 with TRBJ2-1; TRBD1 matches at 7 bases. The CDR3 is 15 residues long. J was trimmed by 2 bases and V by 3 bases; bases with no gene match: 4. In germline, CDR1 is LNHDA, CDR2 SQIVND (reference sequence). The DNA for the CDR3 is TGTGCCAGTAGTATTGGGGACAGAGCCTACAATGAGCAGTTCTTC. As protein: CASSIGDRAYNEQFF.

This sequence joins TRBV6-5 and TRBJ1-6; maybe TRBD1 (5 bases). Trimming took off 2 bases at V and 15 bases at J, with 20 bases between the two ends. This CDR3 has 15 residues. Germline V CDR1 and CDR2: MNHEY, SVGAGI. The CDR3 region is CASSYMGLALNILHF. In DNA form, the CDR3 reads TGTGCCAGCAGTTACATGGGACTGGCGCTGAACATCCTCCACTTT.

This clone has a single count. V and J are TRBV5-6 and TRBJ2-7; 13 bases agree with TRBD2. The J segment lost 5 bases and the V segment lost 6 bases, leaving 8 bases of the junction unmatched. The length of the CDR3 is 15 residues. Looked up from germline, CDR1 is SGHDT and CDR2 is YYEEEE. CDR3 DNA: TGTGCCAGCACCGCGAGGACTAGCGGGGGAGACGAGCAGTACTTC. This encodes CASTARTSGGDEQYF.

The chain uses TRBV29-1 and TRBJ2-7; 7 nucleotides agree with TRBD2. This CDR3 has 13 amino acids. Trimming at V came to 7 bases and at J to 1 base, leaving 7 bases not matched to a gene. The V gene's germline CDR1 is SQVTM and CDR2 ANQGSEA. The CDR3 DNA reads as TGCAGCGCATCATGGCGGGGGTCCTACGAGCAGTACTTC. This translates into CSASWRGSYEQYF.

J is TRBJ1-5 and V is TRBV19, with no clear D. This CDR3 is built from 13 residues. Germline-derived CDR1 and CDR2 are LNHDA and SQIVND (reference sequence). V was shortened by 6 bases and J by 11 bases, with 17 bases between the two germline ends. The CDR3 protein is CASSPLEGKTQHF. The CDR3 DNA follows: TGTGCCAGTAGCCCCCTTGAGGGAAAGACCCAGCATTTT.

The chain is built from TRBV18 and TRBJ2-2, with a possible D match to TRBD1 (5 bases). The CDR3 covers 15 residues. V was clipped by 5 bases and J by 1 base, with 11 bases between them. In germline, CDR1 is KGHSH, CDR2 LQKENI. This CDR3 reads CASSSQGGNTGELFF. CDR3 nucleotide sequence: TGTGCCAGCTCATCCCAGGGTGGGAACACCGGGGAGCTGTTTTTT.

The gene calls are TRBV5-1 and TRBJ2-3; D gene unclear. V gave up 0 bases and J gave up 2 bases, with 7 bases separating them. The CDR3 has 14 residues. The V gene's germline CDR1 is SGHRS and CDR2 YFSETQ. The CDR3 sequence is CASSLAKLTDTQYF. The CDR3 DNA reads TGCGCCAGCAGCTTGGCCAAACTCACAGATACGCAGTATTTT.

V is TRBV6-6 and J is TRBJ2-6, with D possibly TRBD2 on 6 matching bases. Germline CDR1 and CDR2: MNHNY and SVGAGI (reference sequence). Trimming stripped 8 bases from V and 1 base from J, with 9 bases between. The CDR3 runs 14 residues. CDR3 protein: CASCGISGANVLTF. CDR3 in DNA: TGTGCCAGCTGCGGGATTTCTGGGGCCAACGTCCTGACTTTC.

A single count supports this clone. This rearrangement joins TRBV7-7 to TRBJ2-2; TRBD2 agrees at 11 bases. The ends lost 5 bases at V and 4 bases at J; junction bases unmatched: 6. The CDR3 is 16 amino acids. Germline loops: CDR1 SSHAT, CDR2 FNYEAQ (reference sequence). The DNA of the CDR3 is TGTGCCAGCAGCCCACGACTAGCGGGGACCACCGGGGAGCTGTTTTTT. It is translated as CASSPRLAGTTGELFF.

The chain employs TRBV19 and TRBJ2-1; 9 bases match TRBD1. V trimming: 6 bases; J trimming: 0 bases; junction bases outside the gene matches: 12. Germline CDR1 LNHDA, CDR2 SQIVND (reference sequence). The CDR3 has 18 amino acids. Here the CDR3 DNA reads TGTGCCAGTAGCTGGACAGGGGTGACTTATCTCTCCTACAATGAGCAGTTCTTC. It encodes CASSWTGVTYLSYNEQFF.

The rearrangement uses TRBV11-1 and TRBJ2-5; no firm D call. The CDR3 contains 14 residues. V dropped 5 bases and J dropped 4 bases, with 14 bases sitting between them. Germline V gene sequence: CDR1 SGHAT, CDR2 FQDESV (reference sequence). This CDR3 is CASSPLVNSETQYF. For the CDR3, the DNA is TGTGCCAGCAGCCCGCTAGTAAATTCAGAGACCCAGTACTTC.

The genes are TRBV5-4 and TRBJ1-2; tentatively, D is TRBD1 (6 bases). Germline CDR1 is SGHNT and CDR2 is YYREEE (reference sequence). Trimming cost V 6 bases and J 6 bases, with 21 bases left between them. CDR3 length equals 15 residues. The CDR3 bases are TGTGCCAGCACGGTAACAGGGTCCCCATCGAATGGCTACACCTTC. Its protein product is CASTVTGSPSNGYTF.

Points on this clone: Other DNA sequences in the sample encode the same CDR3. The chain uses TRBV11-2 and TRBJ1-6, with 7 bases lining up with TRBD1. The germline V gene encodes CDR1 SGHAT and CDR2 FQNNGV. With 5 bases clipped from V and 7 bases from J, the junction kept 5 bases outside the gene matches. The CDR3 runs to 14 residues. The CDR3 DNA reads TGTGCCAGCAGCCCACAGGGGAGAAATTCACCCCTCCACTTT. Its protein product is CASSPQGRNSPLHF.